The 10 T cell receptor beta chains in this list originate from one sample, sequenced in a study of brain metastases from non-small cell lung cancer. Profiled with immunoSEQ multiplex PCR; TCRdb holds only in-frame clones, not every one. The data contain about 4,600 clones, 70% to 90% of them singletons. Sequencing input: tissue from a brain metastasis. These receptors were obtained from a donor aged 40 or over with non-small cell lung cancer.

This chain links TRBV30 with TRBJ1-5; D might be TRBD1 (6 bases). The germline V and J ends were trimmed by 2 bases and 4 bases, with 9 bases remaining between them. Germline V lookup: CDR1 GTSNPN, CDR2 SVGIG (reference sequence). This CDR3 has 13 residues. Here the CDR3 reads CAWSPGQNQPQHF. The CDR3 DNA reads as TGTGCCTGGAGTCCCGGACAGAATCAGCCCCAGCATTTT.

The chain uses TRBV28 and TRBJ1-1; D remains unclear. The V end lost 2 bases, the J end lost 7 bases, and 8 bases lay between the germline ends. The V gene's germline CDR1 is MDHEN and CDR2 SYDVKM. This CDR3 has 12 amino acids. CDR3 amino acids: CASSLGLIEAFF. The CDR3 nucleotides read TGTGCCAGCAGTTTAGGGCTGATTGAAGCTTTCTTT.

V and J are TRBV6-5 and TRBJ2-7; 7 bases agree with TRBD1. Losses at the gene ends were 7 bases for V and 2 bases for J; bases not matched to a gene: 5. From germline, CDR1 is MNHEY and CDR2 SVGAGI. The CDR3 runs 13 residues. CDR3 DNA: TGTGCCAGCAACCTCGACAGGGCCTACGAGCAGTACTTC. This codes for CASNLDRAYEQYF.

This chain connects TRBV6-4 to TRBJ2-3; 13 bases are a match to TRBD2. The CDR3 extends over 16 amino acids. V shed 6 bases, J shed 4 bases, and the junction held 7 bases outside the gene matches. CDR1 is MRHNA and CDR2 is SNTAGT in the germline V gene. The CDR3 loop reads CASSPTTSGGADTQYF. In nucleotides, the CDR3 is TGTGCCAGCAGCCCCACAACTAGCGGGGGGGCAGATACGCAGTATTTT.

This chain uses TRBV6-4 with TRBJ2-3, with 8 bases lining up with TRBD1. This CDR3 is built from 14 residues. Germline CDR1 and CDR2: MRHNA and SNTAGT. The junction had 4 bases not matched to a gene; V was cut back by 6 bases and J by 2 bases. The CDR3 loop is CASSATGDTDTQYF. CDR3 coding DNA: TGTGCCAGCAGCGCGACAGGGGACACAGATACGCAGTATTTT.

The genes are TRBV7-2 and TRBJ1-6, with D possibly being TRBD1 (5 bases). The germline gives CDR1 SGHTA, CDR2 FQGNSA. This CDR3 comprises 14 residues. The ends were cut back, 2 bases at V and 10 bases at J, with 12 bases in the middle. CDR3 residues: CASSLRRGGSPLHF. DNA of the CDR3: TGTGCCAGCAGCTTAAGGAGGGGAGGATCACCCCTCCACTTT.

The chain has TRBV27 and TRBJ2-7; TRBD2 might be the D (6 bases). CDR1 is MNHEY and CDR2 is SMNVEV in the germline V gene (reference sequence). The CDR3 runs 14 residues. V was shortened by 6 bases and J by 4 bases, with 16 bases between the two germline ends. The CDR3 spells CASRRGINGYEQYF. The CDR3 region has the DNA TGTGCCAGCAGGCGGGGTATAAACGGATACGAGCAGTACTTC.

Comments on this clone: A read error may produce the germline difference seen at one junction end. This chain links TRBV7-2 with TRBJ2-7; D not resolved. Germline CDR1 is SGHTA and CDR2 is FQGNSA. The CDR3 loop spans 13 amino acids. In DNA form, the CDR3 reads TGTGCCAGCAACTTAGAAGTTTCCTACGAGCAGTACTTC. Translated: CASNLEVSYEQYF. Full variable domain (outside the CDR3, taken from reference TRBV7-2 and TRBJ2-7): GAGVSQSPSNKVTEKGKDVELRCDPISGHTALYWYRQSLGQGLEFLIYFQGNSAPDKSGLPSDRFSAERTGGSVSTLTIQRTQQEDSAVYLCASNLEVSYEQYFGPGTRLTVT.

The V gene is TRBV5-5, the J gene TRBJ2-3, with D maybe TRBD2 (6 bases). Deletions cut 1 base from V and 1 base from J, with 13 bases between. Looked up from germline, CDR1 is SGHKS and CDR2 is YYEKEE (reference sequence). The CDR3 consists of 16 residues. The CDR3 coding sequence is TGTGCCAGCAGCTTGTGGGGGACTCGGGGCACAGATACGCAGTATTTT. It yields the protein CASSLWGTRGTDTQYF.

The J gene is TRBJ2-2, the V gene TRBV27; 8 positions match TRBD2. The CDR3 runs 15 residues. Germline V lookup: CDR1 MNHEY, CDR2 SMNVEV (reference sequence). V shed 3 bases and J 4 bases; nucleotides not matched to a gene: 4. The CDR3 is CASSFLAGGTGELFF. In DNA, the CDR3 is TGTGCCAGCAGTTTTTTGGCGGGGGGCACCGGGGAGCTGTTTTTT.